The following is a T cell receptor beta chain sequence with its context. The antigen remains undetermined. TCRdb's copy holds only in-frame clones and misses some; the assay was immunoSEQ multiplex PCR. The sample records 150,000 to 200,000 clones, 70% to 90% being singletons. This sample is part of a study of T cell responses to AZD1222 COVID-19 vaccine. Study-wide points: Regions left unmutated in variants are reportedly the target of nearly half of spike-specific TCRs. CD4 TCRs covered the whole spike, strongest at regions 160-218 and 743-854.

Germline lookup yields CDR1 SGHTA and CDR2 FQGNSA. This CDR3 has 13 residues. J lost 8 bases, V lost 1 base, and 4 bases had no gene match. The rearrangement uses TRBV7-2 and TRBJ1-2, with TRBD1 identical over 7 bases. This TCR was recovered from an adult who received the AZD1222 COVID-19 vaccine. The sequences come from peripheral blood, collected 28 days after the second AZD1222 dose. The CDR3 sequence: CASSLEGGRGYTF. The CDR3 nucleotides read TGTGCCAGCAGCTTAGAAGGGGGCCGGGGCTACACCTTC.